The present TCR beta chain was sequenced within a study of beta chain features in type 1 diabetes (dated by TCRdb to the late 2010s). Describing the broader study: Patients and healthy donors did not differ in mean age, gender distribution, total cell number or subset yield. In the study, recently diagnosed type 1 diabetes patients and matched healthy donors were compared on the TCRB repertoires of their sorted circulating CD4+ T cell subsets. Whereas all 30 or so donors provided naive and central memory subsets, regulatory and stem cell-like memory subsets were isolated from just 8 patients and roughly 8 healthy donors. A total of about 99,000,000 sorted cells were examined across all samples, and RNA yield correlated strongly with the number of cells per subset.

This clone has only a few counts. The antigen it binds to is not known. Per-base quality was not reported, and no clone a single base away is much larger than it. The germline V gene yields SGDLS for CDR1 and YYNGEE for CDR2. Reading from cysteine to phenylalanine, the CDR3 counts 17 amino acids. Only the CDR3 part of the read is kept: 51 bases, read in frame from the first base. V loses 3 bases of germline sequence and J loses 0 bases, and the interval between the two ends is 16 bases. The entire amount of isolated RNA was reverse transcribed using the High Capacity cDNA Reverse Transcription Kit, so the sequenced TCRB transcripts were expressed ones. Deep immunoSEQ sequencing was performed on naive, central memory and regulatory T cell samples, with an average of around 3.5 million total reads per sample. After sorted cells were lysed in RLT buffer, RNA was extracted with DNase-treated RNeasy Micro or Mini kits, with the choice depending on cell number. Each cell subset was processed separately to prevent cross-contamination, with patient and healthy donor samples processed together. The immunoSEQ multiplex PCR was used to amplify TCRB sequences from cDNA, generating 87-bp fragments that spanned the CDR3 region. Amplicons were sequenced on the Illumina HiSeq platform. In the original analysis: PCR bias was corrected computationally using synthetic template baselines, and reads within Hamming distance 2 were collapsed, with unmergeable singletons discarded. Reads were aligned against IMGT to assign V, D and J genes, CDR3 length and insertions or deletions at six rearrangement sites. Within each subset, clonotype counts were normalized to the number of sorted cells before true diversity and Gini coefficients were calculated with the tcR R package. The overlap coefficient, calculated on TCRB nucleotide sequences, was used to quantify repertoire sharing. The immuneACCESS repertoire file appears here via TCRdb, limited to in-frame rearrangements. These files lack a portion of the clones; in checked studies, under half of the deficit traces to unresolved V genes, and the cause of the others is not known. Clonal size and the V and J genes are those of that table, whereas D and trimming came from the DNA. This sample comprises roughly 160,000 clones, 6.5% to 9.5% of them detected only once. The top ten hold 0.94% of the sample.

Each donor gave one peripheral blood draw, averaging approximately 0.11 L, which was collected into heparinised tubes. Using a panel that included CD45RO, CCR7, CD25, CD127, CD95 and CD27, naive, central memory, regulatory and stem cell-like memory CD4+ T cells were sorted on a BD FACSAria II. A purity above 98% was achieved for all sorted populations. PBMCs were isolated right away by Lymphoprep density gradient centrifugation and were stained directly, without culture. So that batch effects would be minimized, each experiment stained and sorted samples in pairs, pairing one healthy donor with one patient. The paper as a whole reports these results and caveats: A moderate but significant shortening of TCRB CDR3 length was observed in type 1 diabetes patients in all four CD4+ subsets. At VDJ recombination sites, type 1 diabetes patients had fewer insertions and more deleted nucleotides, which implies abnormalities in thymic rearrangement. Only small numbers of individuals were included in the HLA sub-analyses, which left unresolved whether HLA type had any influence on TCRB rearrangement. Because cDNA rather than genomic DNA was sequenced, highly expressing activated cells could have been over-represented, although no difference in activation and CD3 levels was found between groups. Naive, central memory and regulatory TCRB repertoires appeared to be more similar among patients than among healthy donors. PCR might favor shorter templates, but patient and control samples were amplified and corrected together, so any skew would affect both groups equally.

The chain links TRBV9 with TRBJ1-3, with no confidently assigned D gene. The TCR sequence derives from a woman between 40 and 50 years old with type 1 diabetes. The sequencing input was central memory CD4+ T cells from blood. CDR3 protein: CASSASMRQSSGNTIYF. The nucleotide sequence reads TGTGCCAGCAGCGCGTCTATGCGGCAGAGCTCTGGAAACACCATATATTTT.